Sequencing of this T cell receptor (beta chain) was carried out in a study of Graves' ophthalmopathy and Graves' hyperthyroidism (dated by TCRdb to between 2018 and 2020). About the full investigation: Hyperthyroidism was defined as stable when no progression to ophthalmopathy occurred within 18 months of follow-up. T-cell repertoires of thyroid tissue and blood were compared in several hyperthyroidism patients. In total, some 140 blood samples were TCR-sequenced: approximately 42 ophthalmopathy, approximately 75 hyperthyroidism and some 17 hyperthyroidism-to-ophthalmopathy patients. The study used signatures of the TCR beta repertoire to tell Graves' ophthalmopathy apart from Graves' hyperthyroidism and to predict which patients would progress to ophthalmopathy. An independent validation cohort comprised under 20 hyperthyroidism patients and over 15 patients who later progressed from hyperthyroidism to ophthalmopathy. Following sampling, methimazole starting at 30 mg daily was administered to hyperthyroidism patients, and high-dose intravenous methylprednisolone was administered to ophthalmopathy patients. To explore V-J signatures that separate ophthalmopathy from hyperthyroidism, a discovery set of about a hundred patients was enrolled, consisting of 40 to 45 with ophthalmopathy and fewer than 60 with stable hyperthyroidism. Here is what the overall study found, with its caveats: The 13-signature model separated ophthalmopathy from stable hyperthyroidism with 87.88% sensitivity and 81.08% specificity in cross-validation, and 80%/75% in the test set. In validation, the model predicted ophthalmopathy progression with about 70% sensitivity and approximately 75% specificity; some twelve predicted patients were CT-confirmed with GO in a median of about 7.1 months. Sample size was not statistically predetermined, and group allocation was not concealed from the investigators. Among expanded thyroid clonotypes with frequency above 0.001, most also showed up in blood, which suggests that blood repertoires may reflect the thyroid immune response.

Reading the germline V gene gives CDR1 SGHTA and CDR2 FQGNSA. V is pared back by 4 bases and J by 4 bases, with 13 bases lying between the germline termini. The CDR3 spans 14 residues, from the cysteine through the phenylalanine. Only the CDR3 DNA is retained, 42 bases long and in frame from the first base. Hyperthyroidism patients were newly diagnosed, were aged 18 to 65 years, and had a disease duration under 2 months. Patients with other autoimmune diseases, uncontrolled infections, pregnancy or lactation were excluded. Diagnosis was based on clinical symptoms, serum thyroxine, TRAb, thyroid ultrasound and orbital computed tomography. Total RNA was extracted using Trizol reagent, and RNA quality was checked on an Agilent 2100 Bioanalyzer. For repertoire sequencing, TCR beta CDR3 regions were amplified from RNA transcripts. The first round was an RT-PCR using HTBI primers with the Qiagen OneStep RT-PCR kit, and this first round was followed by a second-round multiplex PCR, then size selection and purification. The libraries underwent paired-end sequencing with 100 bp reads on an Illumina HiSeq2000. As for the authors' bioinformatics: Reads were processed with SOAPnuke, discarding reads with adapters, uncalled bases, mean Phred below 15, or no exact constant-primer or identifier match. COPE v1.2.5 was used to merge high-quality paired reads. Each unique nucleotide sequence was treated as a clonotype, and MiTCR v1.1 was used to align the clonotypes to the IMGT TRB V, D and J references. The analysis was limited to V-J combinations with a frequency above 0.0001, which together covered approximately 99% of the repertoires. A TCR clonal expansion and chaos score per V-J combination was defined as the ratio of F50 clonal expansion to chaos observed in the TCRdist matrix. Welch's t-statistics and random forest were used to reduce the features to about 12 V-J combinations, which were then used as input to a naive Bayes classifier. Thyroid-blood repertoire similarity was quantified with the Morisita-Horn index. TCRdb passed the public sequencing reads through fastp at Q25 and MiXCR, retaining productive beta sequences. One record per CDR3 amino acid sequence lists the most common genes and DNA. The V and J calls were determined by TCRdb, not by the authors. This sample comprises a few hundred thousand distinct CDR3 sequences, approximately 35% of them detected only once. Jointly, the top ten make up about 4% of the sample.

Turning to this clonotype: What this receptor recognizes is not known. No much larger clonotype is one base removed from it; base qualities were not supplied.

The chain joins TRBV7-2 to TRBJ1-1; a tentative D call is TRBD1 (5 bases match). Material for sequencing was peripheral blood or thyroid tissue (not recorded which). The TCR was taken from an adult man with Graves' hyperthyroidism. The CDR3 reads as follows: CASSSGAGGTEAFF. The sequenced DNA: TGTGCCAGCAGCTCCGGAGCTGGGGGCACTGAAGCTTTCTTT.